Described below is a single T cell receptor (beta chain) sequence and its context. Its antigen remains unidentified. The sample comes from a study of T-cell memory formation after mild COVID-19. Germline loops: CDR1 DFQATT, CDR2 SNEGSKA (reference sequence). The CDR3 runs 16 residues. The ends were cut back, 1 base at V and 0 bases at J, with 13 bases in the middle. 5'RACE with constant-segment primers built TCRalpha and TCRbeta cDNA libraries with UMIs. TCRdb re-called the 5' RACE reads with MiXCR, one entry per CDR3 protein. The data show about 430,000 distinct CDR3 sequences, under 20% seen once. Study-wide results and limits: Among contracting clones, CD4+ were mainly CM/EM and CD8+ enriched in EMRA.

The receptor's source is a man between 18 and 29 years old who had mild COVID-19 (a few samples of this study predate the infection). Cell type and time point are not known. Material for sequencing was PBMCs or a T cell subset sorted from them (not recorded which). The V call is TRBV20-1, the J call TRBJ2-1; a weak D match, TRBD2 (5 bases). The CDR3 DNA reads as TGCAGTGCTAGAGTCTGGCGGGCGAGCTCCTACAATGAGCAGTTCTTC. This gives the protein CSARVWRASSYNEQFF.